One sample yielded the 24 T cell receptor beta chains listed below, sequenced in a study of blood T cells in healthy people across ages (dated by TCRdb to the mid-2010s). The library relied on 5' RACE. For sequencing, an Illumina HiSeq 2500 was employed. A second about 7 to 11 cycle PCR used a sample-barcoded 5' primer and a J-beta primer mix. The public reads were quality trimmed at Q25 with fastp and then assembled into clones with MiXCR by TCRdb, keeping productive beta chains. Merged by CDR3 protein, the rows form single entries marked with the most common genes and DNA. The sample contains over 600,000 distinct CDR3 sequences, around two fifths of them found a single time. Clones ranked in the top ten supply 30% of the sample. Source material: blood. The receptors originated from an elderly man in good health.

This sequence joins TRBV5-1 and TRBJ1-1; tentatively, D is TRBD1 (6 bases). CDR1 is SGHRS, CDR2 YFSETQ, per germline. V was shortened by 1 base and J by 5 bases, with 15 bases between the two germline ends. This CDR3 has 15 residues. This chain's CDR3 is CASSLRTAEGTEAFF. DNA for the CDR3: TGCGCCAGCAGCTTGAGGACAGCGGAGGGGACTGAAGCTTTCTTT.

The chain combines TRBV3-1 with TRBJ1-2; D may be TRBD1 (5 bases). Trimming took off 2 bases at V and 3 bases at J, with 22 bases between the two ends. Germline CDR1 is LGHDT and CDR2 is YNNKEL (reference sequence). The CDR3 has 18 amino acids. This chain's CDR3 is CASSQNPKWAGRDYGYTF. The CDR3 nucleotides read TGTGCCAGCAGCCAAAACCCAAAGTGGGCAGGGCGTGACTATGGCTACACCTTC.

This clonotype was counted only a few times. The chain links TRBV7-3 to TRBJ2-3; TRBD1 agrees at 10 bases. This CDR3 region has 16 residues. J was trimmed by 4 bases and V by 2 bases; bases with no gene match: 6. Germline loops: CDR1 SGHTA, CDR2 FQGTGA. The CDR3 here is CASSLGGTGDADTQYF. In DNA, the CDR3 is TGTGCCAGCAGCTTAGGGGGGACAGGGGACGCAGATACGCAGTATTTT.

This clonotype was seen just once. In DNA, the CDR3 is TGTGCCAGCAGCTTAGATTATAAAGGACAGATTAGGAACACTGAAGCTTTCTTT. Translating gives CASSLDYKGQIRNTEAFF. This chain joins TRBV7-2 and TRBJ1-1; weak D call: TRBD1 (6 bases). The V end was cut by 1 base, the J end by 1 base, with 19 bases between. Germline loops: CDR1 SGHTA, CDR2 FQGNSA. The CDR3 is 18 amino acids.

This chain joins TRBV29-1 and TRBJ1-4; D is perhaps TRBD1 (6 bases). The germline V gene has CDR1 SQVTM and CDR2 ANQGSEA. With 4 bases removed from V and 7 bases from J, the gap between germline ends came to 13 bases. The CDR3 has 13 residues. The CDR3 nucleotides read TGCAGCGTTGGGGTGGGGGGGGCTGAAAAACTGTTTTTT. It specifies CSVGVGGAEKLFF.

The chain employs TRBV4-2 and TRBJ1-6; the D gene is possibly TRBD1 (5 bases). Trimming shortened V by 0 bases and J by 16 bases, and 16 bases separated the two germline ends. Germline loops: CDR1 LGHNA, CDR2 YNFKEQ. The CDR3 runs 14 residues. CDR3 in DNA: TGTGCCAGCAGCCAAGATTCGACAGCCATAAGACTCCACTTT. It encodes CASSQDSTAIRLHF.

CDR3 coding DNA: TGCAGCGTTCAGGGACTGCCCGGGGATGAGCAGTACTTC. As protein: CSVQGLPGDEQYF. The rearrangement joins TRBV29-1 to TRBJ2-7, with D tentatively TRBD2 (6 bases). Trimming took off 5 bases at V and 7 bases at J, with 18 bases between the two ends. The CDR3 is 13 amino acids. CDR1 and CDR2 (germline): SQVTM, ANQGSEA.

CDR3 amino acids: CASRRAVTGAQTDTQYF. The CDR3 bases are TGTGCCAGCAGGAGGGCCGTAACAGGGGCTCAAACAGATACGCAGTATTTT. J is TRBJ2-3 and V is TRBV6-1; TRBD1 matches 7 bases. Losses at the gene ends were 6 bases for V and 3 bases for J; bases not matched to a gene: 15. CDR3 length: 17 amino acids. CDR1 MNHNS and CDR2 SASEGT come from the germline V gene.

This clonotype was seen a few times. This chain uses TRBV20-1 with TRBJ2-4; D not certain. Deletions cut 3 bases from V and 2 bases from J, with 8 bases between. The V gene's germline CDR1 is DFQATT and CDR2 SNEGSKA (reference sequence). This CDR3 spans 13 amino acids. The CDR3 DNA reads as TGCAGTGCTAGTGTAGCTCCCAAAAACATTCAGTACTTC. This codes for CSASVAPKNIQYF.

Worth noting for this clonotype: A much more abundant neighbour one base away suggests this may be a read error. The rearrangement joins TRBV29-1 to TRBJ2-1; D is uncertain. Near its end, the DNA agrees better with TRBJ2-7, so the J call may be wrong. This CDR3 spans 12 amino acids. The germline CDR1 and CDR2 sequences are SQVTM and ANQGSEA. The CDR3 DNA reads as TGCAGCGTACGGATCGGGTACAATGAGCAGTACTTC. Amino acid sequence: CSVRIGYNEQYF.

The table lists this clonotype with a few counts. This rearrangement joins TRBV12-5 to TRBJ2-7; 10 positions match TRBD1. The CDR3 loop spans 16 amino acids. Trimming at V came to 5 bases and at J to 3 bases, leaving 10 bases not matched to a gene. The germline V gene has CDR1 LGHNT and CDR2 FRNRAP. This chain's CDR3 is CASGPNPGTGVYEQYF. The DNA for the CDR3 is TGTGCTAGTGGTCCAAACCCCGGGACAGGGGTCTACGAGCAGTACTTC.

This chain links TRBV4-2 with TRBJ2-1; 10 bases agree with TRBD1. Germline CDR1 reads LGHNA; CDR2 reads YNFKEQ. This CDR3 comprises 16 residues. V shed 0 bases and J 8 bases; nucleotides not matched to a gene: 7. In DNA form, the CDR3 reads TGTGCCAGCAGCCAAGATCCCCGGACAGGGGGGGATGAGCAGTTCTTC. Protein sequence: CASSQDPRTGGDEQFF.

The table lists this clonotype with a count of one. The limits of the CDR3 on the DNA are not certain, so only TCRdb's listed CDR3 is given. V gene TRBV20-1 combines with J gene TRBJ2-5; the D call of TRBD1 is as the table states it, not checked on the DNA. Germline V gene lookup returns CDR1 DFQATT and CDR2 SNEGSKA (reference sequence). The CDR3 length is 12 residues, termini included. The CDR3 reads CSASGRGNEQYF.

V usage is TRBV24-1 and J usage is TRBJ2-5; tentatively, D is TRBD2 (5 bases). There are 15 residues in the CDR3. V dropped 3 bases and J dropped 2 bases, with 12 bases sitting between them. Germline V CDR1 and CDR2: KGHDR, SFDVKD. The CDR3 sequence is CATSDAGLGQETQYF. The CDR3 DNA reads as TGTGCCACCAGTGATGCCGGACTGGGACAAGAGACCCAGTACTTC.

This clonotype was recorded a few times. The CDR3 here is CASSWGGQAKNIQYF. The CDR3 bases are TGTGCCAGCAGCTGGGGGGGACAGGCCAAAAACATTCAGTACTTC. The V gene is TRBV5-4, the J gene TRBJ2-4; either TRBD1 or TRBD2 may fit D (7 bases each). V shed 3 bases and J shed 1 base, with 11 bases lying between them. This CDR3 is built from 15 residues. Germline-derived CDR1 and CDR2 are SGHNT and YYREEE (reference sequence).

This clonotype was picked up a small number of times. CDR3 DNA sequence: TGCAGTGCTAGAGATCATCAGGACAGGGGGCGTCCGTTCTTC. It translates to CSARDHQDRGRPFF. This chain connects TRBV20-1 to TRBJ2-1; 11 bases agree with TRBD1. The CDR3 consists of 14 residues. Trimming took 0 bases from V and 15 from J; bases not matched to a gene: 10. The V gene's germline CDR1 is DFQATT and CDR2 SNEGSKA (reference sequence).

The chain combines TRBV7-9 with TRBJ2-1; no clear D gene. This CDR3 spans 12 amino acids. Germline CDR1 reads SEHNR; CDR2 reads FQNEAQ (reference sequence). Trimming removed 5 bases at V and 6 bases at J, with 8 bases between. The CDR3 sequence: CASSANVNEQFF. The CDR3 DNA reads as TGTGCCAGCAGCGCAAACGTCAATGAGCAGTTCTTC.

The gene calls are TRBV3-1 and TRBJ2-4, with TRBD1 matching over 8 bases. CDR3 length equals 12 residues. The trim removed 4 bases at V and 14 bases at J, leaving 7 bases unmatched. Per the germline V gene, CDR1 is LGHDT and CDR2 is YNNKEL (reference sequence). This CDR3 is CASSPQDRVKYF. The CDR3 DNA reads TGTGCCAGCAGCCCCCAGGACAGGGTGAAGTACTTC.

CDR3 in DNA: TGCAGCGTGCGGGCTAACGGTGTGGATACGCAGTATTTT. This translates into CSVRANGVDTQYF. The chain has TRBV29-1 and TRBJ2-3; maybe TRBD2 (5 bases). The CDR3 runs 13 residues. Germline CDR1 and CDR2: SQVTM and ANQGSEA. The germline V and J ends were trimmed by 6 bases and 6 bases, with 16 bases remaining between them.

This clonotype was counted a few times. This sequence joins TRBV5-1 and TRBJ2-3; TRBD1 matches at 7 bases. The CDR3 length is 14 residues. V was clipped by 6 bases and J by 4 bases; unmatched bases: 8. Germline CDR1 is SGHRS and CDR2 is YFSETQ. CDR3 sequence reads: CASTETGRADTQYF. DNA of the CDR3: TGCGCCAGCACCGAGACAGGGCGGGCAGATACGCAGTATTTT.

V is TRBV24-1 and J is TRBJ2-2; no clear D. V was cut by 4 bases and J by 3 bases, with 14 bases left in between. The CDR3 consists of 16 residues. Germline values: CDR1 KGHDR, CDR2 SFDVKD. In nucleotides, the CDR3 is TGTGCCACCAGTGACCTAGGTAGGGCGGACACCGGGGAGCTGTTTTTT. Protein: CATSDLGRADTGELFF.

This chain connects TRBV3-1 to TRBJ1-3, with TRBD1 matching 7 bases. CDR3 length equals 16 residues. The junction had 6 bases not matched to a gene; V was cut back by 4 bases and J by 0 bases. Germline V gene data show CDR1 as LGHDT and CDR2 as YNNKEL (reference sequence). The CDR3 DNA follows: TGTGCCAGCAGCCCGCGACAGGGCCTCTCTGGAAACACCATATATTTT. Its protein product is CASSPRQGLSGNTIYF.

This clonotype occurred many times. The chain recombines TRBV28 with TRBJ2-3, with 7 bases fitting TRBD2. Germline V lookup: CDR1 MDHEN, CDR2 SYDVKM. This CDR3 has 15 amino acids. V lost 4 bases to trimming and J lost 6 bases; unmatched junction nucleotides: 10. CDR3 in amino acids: CASSSAGGRGDTQYF. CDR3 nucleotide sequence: TGTGCCAGCAGTTCCGCCGGGGGGAGGGGCGATACGCAGTATTTT.

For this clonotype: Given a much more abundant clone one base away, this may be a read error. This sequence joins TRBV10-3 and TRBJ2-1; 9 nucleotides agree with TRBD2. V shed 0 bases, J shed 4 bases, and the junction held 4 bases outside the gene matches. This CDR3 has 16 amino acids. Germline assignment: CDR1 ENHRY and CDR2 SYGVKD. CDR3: CAISESAGGTYNEQFF. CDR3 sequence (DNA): TGTGCCATCAGTGAGTCAGCGGGAGGCACATACAATGAGCAGTTCTTC.